These 30 T cell receptor beta chains share one sample of origin, sequenced in a study of regulatory T cells in long-lasting Graves disease. Time point of the sample: newly diagnosed GD, antithyroid drugs for less than 3 months. PBMCs provided the RNA from which the TCR library was made. iRepertoire HTBI primers and Arm-PCR of CDR3 regions built TCR beta libraries. TCRdb reprocessed the multiplex PCR reads via MiXCR and lists one record per CDR3 protein. The data show a few hundred thousand distinct CDR3 sequences, with less than 20% seen just once and 10% to 15% held by the top ten. The sample also formed part of further work on T cells in Graves' hyperthyroidism and ophthalmopathy.

This specimen was peripheral blood mononuclear cells (PBMCs), taken at new diagnosis, from a patient treated with antithyroid drugs. The origin of the receptors is a woman aged 25-40 years with Graves disease.

The rearrangement uses TRBV29-1 and TRBJ2-1; 8 bases agree with TRBD2. Per germline, CDR1 SQVTM and CDR2 ANQGSEA. V gave up 4 bases and J gave up 0 bases; unmatched junction bases: 11. The length of the CDR3 is 17 residues. CDR3 residues: CSVVRREGPFSYNEQFF. CDR3 coding DNA: TGCAGCGTTGTAAGACGGGAGGGCCCATTCTCCTACAATGAGCAGTTCTTC.

This clonotype occurred a few times. This sequence joins TRBV6-1 and TRBJ1-6; TRBD1 might be the D (6 bases). Germline V CDR1 and CDR2: MNHNS, SASEGT. V gave up 8 bases and J gave up 7 bases, with 15 bases separating them. This CDR3 has 14 residues. CDR3 region: CASEPTRGNSPLHF. CDR3 DNA: TGTGCCAGCGAGCCGACCAGGGGAAATTCACCCCTCCACTTT.

This rearrangement joins TRBV28 to TRBJ1-2; 10 bases are shared with TRBD1. CDR1 is MDHEN, CDR2 SYDVKM, per germline. J was trimmed by 4 bases and V by 8 bases; bases with no gene match: 7. This CDR3 has 14 residues. The CDR3: CASVDGQGGYGYTF. Here the CDR3 DNA reads TGTGCCAGCGTGGACGGACAGGGGGGCTATGGCTACACCTTC.

This clonotype was seen ten or more times. This chain joins TRBV28 and TRBJ1-5; D gene uncertain. CDR1 is MDHEN, CDR2 SYDVKM, per germline. The CDR3 has 13 residues. Trimming removed 6 bases at V and 5 bases at J, with 11 bases between. The chain's CDR3 is CASSSGVDQPQHF. CDR3 in DNA: TGTGCCAGCAGCTCGGGTGTTGATCAGCCCCAGCATTTT.

This clonotype was detected ten times or more. CDR3 residues: CASSVGAERSTDTQYF. The CDR3 region has the DNA TGTGCCAGCAGCGTAGGTGCAGAACGTAGCACAGATACGCAGTATTTT. The J gene is TRBJ2-3, the V gene TRBV9; D uncertain. The V end was cut by 0 bases, the J end by 0 bases, with 11 bases between. Germline loops: CDR1 SGDLS, CDR2 YYNGEE. The CDR3 has 16 residues.

The chain carries TRBV12-3 or TRBV12-4 and TRBJ1-1; weak D call: TRBD1 (5 bases). Trimming took 3 bases from V and 5 from J, leaving 10 bases between them. The CDR3 is made up of 13 amino acids. The CDR3: CASSLAGRTEAFF. The DNA of the CDR3 is TGTGCCAGCAGTTTGGCAGGGCGGACTGAAGCTTTCTTT.

This clonotype has only a few counts. J is TRBJ1-5 and V is TRBV19; D unresolved. Trimming took 10 bases from V and 0 from J, leaving 16 bases between them. Germline CDR1 reads LNHDA; CDR2 reads SQIVND (reference sequence). CDR3 length: 15 amino acids. CDR3 region: CATLEQSHSNQPQHF. Written as DNA, the CDR3 is TGTGCCACCCTAGAGCAGTCCCATAGCAATCAGCCCCAGCATTTT. The entire variable domain, with the rest obtained from reference TRBV19 and TRBJ1-5, is as follows: DGGITQSPKYLFRKEGQNVTLSCEQNLNHDAMYWYRQDPGQGLRLIYYSQIVNDFQKGDIAEGYSVSREKKESFPLTVTSAQKNPTAFYLCATLEQSHSNQPQHFGDGTRLSIL.

This clonotype was observed many times. This chain connects TRBV12-3 or TRBV12-4 to TRBJ2-3; TRBD1 matches 7 bases. V was clipped by 3 bases and J by 3 bases; unmatched bases: 0. This CDR3 region has 13 residues. CDR3 bases: TGTGCCAGCAGTTTGGGACAGACAGATACGCAGTATTTT. Translation: CASSLGQTDTQYF.

This clonotype was counted at least ten times. The chain combines TRBV5-5 with TRBJ1-5; no clear D. CDR1 is SGHKS, CDR2 YYEKEE, per germline (reference sequence). This CDR3 has 15 amino acids. Trimming removed 0 bases at V and 3 bases at J, with 10 bases between. The CDR3 DNA is TGTGCCAGCAGCTTGGGCCCATACCCCAATCAGCCCCAGCATTTT. Translating gives CASSLGPYPNQPQHF.

This clonotype appeared many times. This rearrangement joins TRBV25-1 to TRBJ1-6; 10 positions match TRBD1. Germline V gene data show CDR1 as MGHDK and CDR2 as SYGVNS. V lost 7 bases and J lost 10; bases outside the gene matches: 7. This CDR3 spans 14 amino acids. Written as DNA, the CDR3 is TGTGCCAGCACCCCCACGGACAGGGGGTCACCCCTCCACTTT. This encodes CASTPTDRGSPLHF.

This clonotype was seen ten or more times. This sequence joins TRBV6-1 and TRBJ2-1; 8 positions match TRBD1. CDR3 length: 13 residues. CDR1 and CDR2 from the germline V gene are MNHNS and SASEGT. V shed 6 bases and J 7 bases; nucleotides not matched to a gene: 5. Here the CDR3 reads CASSETGENEQFF. CDR3 coding DNA: TGTGCCAGCAGCGAGACAGGGGAAAATGAGCAGTTCTTC.

This clonotype was detected many times. This may arise from a read error, as a much more abundant clone is one base away. The gene calls are TRBV12-3 or TRBV12-4 and TRBJ1-5; 7 nucleotides match TRBD1. V gave up 7 bases and J gave up 3 bases; unmatched junction bases: 6. The CDR3 sequence is 14 residues long. As DNA, the CDR3 is TGTGCCAGCACCGGGACAGAGACCAATCAGCCCCAGCATTTT. Translated, it gives CASTGTETNQPQHF.

This clonotype came up many times. The CDR3 DNA sequence: TGTGCCACTACCAGGGGGAACACTGAAGCTTTCTTT. It codes for CATTRGNTEAFF. The J gene is TRBJ1-1, the V gene TRBV10-3, with a weak D call TRBD1 (6 bases). The CDR3 has 12 residues. V lost 10 bases and J 1 base, leaving 10 bases between the germline ends. CDR1 and CDR2 from the germline V gene are ENHRY and SYGVKD.

The sample holds many counts of this clonotype. The J gene is TRBJ2-7, the V gene TRBV7-9, with D uncertain. The germline gives CDR1 SEHNR, CDR2 FQNEAQ (reference sequence). This CDR3 is 10 amino acids long. V was trimmed by 11 bases and J by 5 bases, leaving 10 bases between them. Written as DNA, the CDR3 is TGTGCCTATGAGGACGACGAGCAGTACTTC. Amino acid sequence: CAYEDDEQYF.

J is TRBJ1-5 and V is TRBV3-1, with TRBD1 matching 7 bases. In germline, CDR1 is LGHDT, CDR2 YNNKEL (reference sequence). The ends lost 2 bases at V and 0 bases at J; junction bases unmatched: 1. The CDR3 loop spans 15 amino acids. The CDR3 coding sequence is TGTGCCAGCAGCCAACAGGGGGATAGCAATCAGCCCCAGCATTTT. Translating gives CASSQQGDSNQPQHF.

The chain joins TRBV2 to TRBJ1-2, with TRBD1 identical over 10 bases. Germline assignment: CDR1 SNHLY and CDR2 FYNNEI. CDR3 size: 14 residues. V lost 7 bases to trimming and J lost 5 bases; unmatched junction nucleotides: 7. CDR3 loop: CASTPGTGVYGYTF. The DNA of the CDR3 is TGTGCCAGCACCCCCGGGACAGGGGTTTATGGCTACACCTTC.

The CDR3 region has the DNA TGTGCCAGCAGCGCCCGGGACAGGGGGCGGCAGGGTCCTGAAGCTTTCTTT. Protein sequence: CASSARDRGRQGPEAFF. This rearrangement joins TRBV11-2 to TRBJ1-1, with 12 bases matching TRBD1. Germline V CDR1 and CDR2: SGHAT, FQNNGV. CDR3 length: 17 residues. J was trimmed by 6 bases and V by 5 bases; bases with no gene match: 13.

This clonotype showed up many times. The V and J genes are TRBV10-3 and TRBJ1-5; the match to TRBD1 covers 8 bases. The CDR3 runs 13 residues. Germline CDR1 ENHRY, CDR2 SYGVKD. Germline trimming cut 9 bases from V and 5 bases from J; bases unmatched to any gene: 6. This CDR3 is CAIGTGPDQPQHF. The CDR3 region has the DNA TGTGCCATTGGGACAGGCCCGGATCAGCCCCAGCATTTT.

In the case of this clonotype: A far larger clone is off by one base, so a read error is likely. The rearrangement links TRBV10-3 to TRBJ1-1, with D unresolved. Trimming pared 0 bases from V and 10 bases from J, leaving 21 bases between. CDR1 is ENHRY and CDR2 is SYGVKD in the germline V gene. The CDR3 is made up of 16 amino acids. The CDR3 spells CAISESHPRPALGAFF. The CDR3 DNA follows: TGTGCCATCAGTGAGTCTCATCCACGTCCCGCACTCGGAGCTTTCTTT.

There are many counts of this clonotype. Germline and junction disagree at one end, which may indicate a read error. The V gene is TRBV28, the J gene TRBJ2-1; 12 bases are a match to TRBD2. This CDR3 comprises 15 residues. The germline V gene has CDR1 MDHEN and CDR2 SYDVKM. Written as DNA, the CDR3 is TGTGCCAGCAGGGAAGGGACTAGCGGGCGGAATGGGCAGTTCTTC. It codes for CASREGTSGRNGQFF.

In this sample, this clonotype turned up many times. The chain uses TRBV11-2 and TRBJ1-1, with D uncertain. From germline, CDR1 is SGHAT and CDR2 FQNNGV. This CDR3 has 14 amino acids. Trimming cost V 1 base and J 1 base, with 7 bases left between them. The chain's CDR3 is CASSLGNANTEAFF. CDR3 DNA: TGTGCCAGCAGCTTAGGAAATGCGAACACTGAAGCTTTCTTT.

Of note for this clonotype: One base separates it from a far larger clone, so it is likely a read error. The missing conserved phenylalanine or tryptophan at the end of this CDR3 makes a read error likely. The chain joins TRBV7-2 to TRBJ1-5; no definite D call. Germline loops: CDR1 SGHTA, CDR2 FQGNSA. V gave up 3 bases and J gave up 0 bases, with 9 bases separating them. This CDR3 is 15 amino acids long. The CDR3 spells CASSLDDYSNQPQHL. The DNA of the CDR3 is TGTGCCAGCAGCTTGGACGACTATAGCAATCAGCCCCAGCATCTT.

The chain links TRBV30 to TRBJ1-3; TRBD1 is a possible D gene (5 bases). CDR1 and CDR2 (germline): GTSNPN, SVGIG (reference sequence). CDR3 length: 14 residues. V was pared by 5 bases and J by 1 base, with 12 bases between. CDR3 protein: CAWGRDPSGNTIYF. DNA of the CDR3: TGTGCCTGGGGTCGGGACCCATCTGGAAACACCATATATTTT.

The chain carries TRBV19 and TRBJ2-1; D is undetermined. Germline CDR1 reads LNHDA; CDR2 reads SQIVND (reference sequence). The CDR3 has 13 residues. V was shortened by 3 bases and J by 3 bases, with 6 bases between the two germline ends. The CDR3 loop reads CASSIGSYNEQFF. In DNA form, the CDR3 reads TGTGCCAGTAGTATCGGAAGCTACAATGAGCAGTTCTTC. The full variable domain, completed using reference TRBV19 and TRBJ2-1, is DGGITQSPKYLFRKEGQNVTLSCEQNLNHDAMYWYRQDPGQGLRLIYYSQIVNDFQKGDIAEGYSVSREKKESFPLTVTSAQKNPTAFYLCASSIGSYNEQFFGPGTRLTVL.

Many counts were recorded for this clonotype. J is TRBJ2-5 and V is TRBV20-1, with TRBD2 as a possible D gene (6 bases). CDR1 and CDR2 (germline): DFQATT, SNEGSKA (reference sequence). Between the trimmed V and J ends, which lost 6 bases and 5 bases, there was a span of 22 bases. This CDR3 region has 15 residues. CDR3 residues: CSAAPLAAAGETQYF. Here the CDR3 DNA reads TGCAGTGCCGCGCCGTTAGCGGCCGCGGGGGAGACCCAGTACTTC.

This clonotype was detected many times. V gene TRBV2 combines with J gene TRBJ2-6, with 11 nucleotides matching TRBD1. The CDR3 is 15 residues long. Germline V gene data show CDR1 as SNHLY and CDR2 as FYNNEI. The J segment lost 2 bases and the V segment lost 6 bases, leaving 0 bases of the junction unmatched. This CDR3 reads CASRGQGAGANVLTF. The CDR3 DNA is TGTGCCAGCAGGGGACAGGGGGCTGGGGCCAACGTCCTGACTTTC.

In the case of this clonotype: A far larger clone is one nucleotide away, so this likely arose from a read error. V is TRBV6-5 and J is TRBJ2-1; 8 bases are shared with TRBD2. The length of the CDR3 is 17 residues. Trimming took 4 bases from V and 13 from J; bases not matched to a gene: 21. CDR1 MNHEY and CDR2 SVGAGI come from the germline V gene. CDR3 residues: CASSSPLAGNYQETQFF. The DNA for the CDR3 is TGTGCCAGCAGTTCCCCGTTAGCGGGAAACTACCAAGAGACCCAGTTCTTC.

In this sample, this clonotype turned up many times. At one end, the junction sequence differs from germline, possibly due to a read error. The rearrangement links TRBV15 to TRBJ2-7; D uncertain. This CDR3 is 15 amino acids long. Per the germline V gene, CDR1 is LNHNV and CDR2 is YYDKDF (reference sequence). The chain's CDR3 is CATSRDGALSNEQYF. The CDR3 DNA reads as TGTGCCACCAGCAGAGATGGCGCTCTCTCCAACGAGCAGTACTTC. Using reference TRBV15 and TRBJ2-7 for the parts outside the CDR3, the full variable domain is DAMVIQNPRYQVTQFGKPVTLSCSQTLNHNVMYWYQQKSSQAPKLLFHYYDKDFNNEADTPDNFQSRRPNTSFCFLDIRSPGLGDTAMYLCATSRDGALSNEQYFGPGTRLTVT.

This clonotype was detected ten times or more. This rearrangement joins TRBV2 to TRBJ1-2; 10 bases map to TRBD1. J lost 5 bases, V lost 7 bases, and 10 bases had no gene match. The germline gives CDR1 SNHLY, CDR2 FYNNEI. This CDR3 is 15 amino acids long. Here the CDR3 reads CASTRQGASIYGYTF. For the CDR3, the DNA is TGTGCCAGCACCAGACAGGGGGCTTCAATTTATGGCTACACCTTC.

This clonotype was counted many times. This rearrangement joins TRBV28 to TRBJ1-2, with no clear D. The germline V gene has CDR1 MDHEN and CDR2 SYDVKM. The CDR3 is 14 residues long. Trimming took 7 bases from V and 0 from J, leaving 12 bases between them. The CDR3 protein is CASTLGSSNYGYTF. The CDR3 DNA reads TGTGCCAGCACCCTGGGGTCATCTAACTATGGCTACACCTTC.